This entry lists 17 T cell receptor beta chains sequenced from one sample in a study of molecular identifiers for immune sequencing clone quantification. TCRdb independently ran MiXCR on the PCR reads; one entry per CDR3 protein. The sample contains hundreds of thousands of distinct CDR3 sequences, over 25% of which appear only once. What was sequenced was naive CD8+ T cells from blood, with Jurkat cell RNA spiked in. Noted subset: FACS-sorted CD8+CD4-CCR7+CD45RA+ naive T cells. Receptors originate from a human donor in good health. Some libraries in this study had Jurkat cell RNA spiked in.

The chain recombines TRBV5-1 with TRBJ2-1; D might be TRBD2 (6 bases). CDR1 is SGHRS and CDR2 is YFSETQ in the germline V gene. The V gene lost 0 bases and the J gene lost 7 bases, with 23 bases spanning the gap. CDR3 length: 18 amino acids. The CDR3 nucleotides read TGCGCCAGCAGCTTGGTGGCTAGCGAGTGTATATTGTTGAATGAGCAGTTCTTC. Protein: CASSLVASECILLNEQFF.

This clonotype was counted a few times. The chain employs TRBV9 and TRBJ2-1; 9 bases align to TRBD2. Germline V gene sequence: CDR1 SGDLS, CDR2 YYNGEE. This CDR3 is 16 amino acids long. With 0 bases clipped from V and 7 bases from J, the junction kept 8 bases outside the gene matches. CDR3 DNA: TGTGCCAGCAGCGTAGGTTGGAGCGGGGGGACGAATGAGCAGTTCTTC. Translated, it gives CASSVGWSGGTNEQFF. The whole variable domain, remainder taken from reference TRBV9 and TRBJ2-1, is DSGVTQTPKHLITATGQRVTLRCSPRSGDLSVYWYQQSLDQGLQFLIQYYNGEERAKGNILERFSAQQFPDLHSELNLSSLELGDSALYFCASSVGWSGGTNEQFFGPGTRLTVL.

This clonotype turned up a few times. V and J are TRBV6-2 or TRBV6-3 and TRBJ1-5; 7 bases match TRBD1. The ends lost 6 bases at V and 0 bases at J; junction bases unmatched: 11. The CDR3 length is 17 residues. Germline V lookup: CDR1 MNHEY, CDR2 SVGEGT. The CDR3 DNA is TGTGCCAGCAGCCCCTCCGACAGGGTCTATAGCAATCAGCCCCAGCATTTT. Its translation is CASSPSDRVYSNQPQHF.

V gene TRBV5-5 combines with J gene TRBJ2-2; D remains ambiguous. V lost 4 bases and J 7 bases, leaving 8 bases between the germline ends. Germline V CDR1 and CDR2: SGHKS, YYEKEE (reference sequence). CDR3 length equals 12 residues. The CDR3 DNA follows: TGTGCCAGCAGCCACACGGTCGGGGAGCTGTTTTTT. Residues: CASSHTVGELFF.

In its sample, this clonotype was seen many times. The CDR3, as DNA: TGCAGCGTCGTAGGGACAGACCAATTGAGTGGCTACACCTTC. It encodes CSVVGTDQLSGYTF. V gene TRBV29-1 combines with J gene TRBJ1-2; 7 nucleotides align to TRBD1. Germline values: CDR1 SQVTM, CDR2 ANQGSEA. The CDR3 length is 14 residues. The J segment lost 7 bases and the V segment lost 6 bases, leaving 14 bases of the junction unmatched.

This clonotype occurred a few times. The V gene is TRBV28, the J gene TRBJ2-1; no definite D call. V shed 5 bases and J shed 5 bases, with 13 bases lying between them. The CDR3 is 14 residues long. The V gene's germline CDR1 is MDHEN and CDR2 SYDVKM. The DNA of the CDR3 is TGTGCCAGCAGTCCCCGTGGGCCTGACAATGAGCAGTTCTTC. Protein product: CASSPRGPDNEQFF.

This clonotype occurred a few times. The CDR3 nucleotides read TGTGCCAGCAGTCCCCCCGGGACTAGCGGAACTGTAGCCAAAAACATTCAGTACTTC. It encodes CASSPPGTSGTVAKNIQYF. The V gene is TRBV6-5, the J gene TRBJ2-4, with 11 bases lining up with TRBD2. CDR1 and CDR2 (germline): MNHEY, SVGAGI. This CDR3 is 19 amino acids long. Trimming at V came to 5 bases and at J to 0 bases, leaving 12 bases not matched to a gene.

In this sample, this clonotype turned up a few times. A much larger clone differs by one base, so this may be a read error. The chain has TRBV10-2 and TRBJ1-1; the D is unclear. This CDR3 contains 16 residues. In germline, CDR1 is WSHSY, CDR2 SAAADI. In nucleotides, the CDR3 is TGCGCCAGCAGTGAGTCGGCAGCCGACATGAACACTGAAGCTCTCTTT. Protein: CASSESAADMNTEALF.

A note on this clonotype: A much larger clone sits a single nucleotide away, making a read error possible. The gene calls are TRBV5-3 and TRBJ2-3; 9 nucleotides agree with TRBD2. TRBV5-3 is sorted into the ORF group, with uncertain function. V shed 8 bases and J 2 bases; nucleotides not matched to a gene: 9. The CDR3 runs to 15 residues. For the CDR3, the DNA is TGTGCCAGCAGCGGGAGACTAGCGGCCACAGATACGCAGTATTTT. Protein sequence: CASSGRLAATDTQYF.

The V and J genes are TRBV6-6 and TRBJ1-1; D is perhaps TRBD1 (5 bases). Germline V gives CDR1 MNHNY, CDR2 SVGAGI (reference sequence). Trimming shortened V by 0 bases and J by 4 bases, and 15 bases separated the two germline ends. This CDR3 is 16 amino acids long. The CDR3 region has the DNA TGTGCCAGCAGTTACTCGGGCAGGGTGTGGGGCACTGAAGCTTTCTTT. As protein: CASSYSGRVWGTEAFF.

This clonotype was seen a few times. V gene TRBV7-2 combines with J gene TRBJ2-1; no clear D. CDR3 length equals 15 residues. Germline assignment: CDR1 SGHTA and CDR2 FQGNSA. Trimming took off 1 base at V and 5 bases at J, with 12 bases between the two ends. CDR3 DNA sequence: TGTGCCAGCAGCTTAGGGACCTGGGCCAACAATGAGCAGTTCTTC. It yields the protein CASSLGTWANNEQFF.

CDR3 coding DNA: TGCGCCAGCAGCCAAGACATTGGCGCCCACCCGCAGTATTTT. Its translation: CASSQDIGAHPQYF. The rearrangement joins TRBV4-3 to TRBJ2-3, with D uncertain. CDR3 length: 14 amino acids. V was trimmed by 0 bases and J by 10 bases, leaving 14 bases between them. In germline, CDR1 is LGHNA, CDR2 YSLEER.

The gene calls are TRBV12-3 or TRBV12-4 and TRBJ2-2; tentative D call: TRBD1 (5 bases). This CDR3 region has 16 residues. Trimming stripped 6 bases from V and 6 bases from J, with 20 bases between. The CDR3 nucleotides are TGTGCCAGCAGCACACCCCTGGGGCGAACAGCCGGGGAGCTGTTTTTT. Protein product: CASSTPLGRTAGELFF.

The chain is built from TRBV7-2 and TRBJ1-1; a possible D gene is TRBD1 (6 bases). The CDR3 has 13 amino acids. In germline, CDR1 is SGHTA, CDR2 FQGNSA. The V end was cut by 1 base, the J end by 8 bases, with 11 bases between. CDR3 loop: CASSLVQGREAFF. DNA for the CDR3: TGTGCCAGCAGCTTAGTCCAGGGGAGAGAAGCTTTCTTT. Full variable domain (remainder filled in from reference TRBV7-2 and TRBJ1-1): GAGVSQSPSNKVTEKGKDVELRCDPISGHTALYWYRQSLGQGLEFLIYFQGNSAPDKSGLPSDRFSAERTGGSVSTLTIQRTQQEDSAVYLCASSLVQGREAFFGQGTRLTVV.

The V gene is TRBV2, the J gene TRBJ1-2; 7 bases agree with TRBD1. The trim removed 7 bases at V and 7 bases at J, leaving 15 bases unmatched. Germline CDR1 reads SNHLY; CDR2 reads FYNNEI. The CDR3 sequence is 15 residues long. The CDR3 here is CASTEGAGGLVGYTF. CDR3 DNA: TGTGCCAGCACCGAGGGGGCAGGGGGGTTGGTTGGCTACACCTTC.

A word on this clonotype: A clone one base away is much larger, so this may be a read error. The chain recombines TRBV6-5 with TRBJ1-2; D is uncertain. The length of the CDR3 is 13 residues. The germline V gene has CDR1 MNHEY and CDR2 SVGAGI. CDR3 DNA sequence: TGTGCCAGCGGTTATAGGACGTACTATGGCTACACCTTC. This codes for CASGYRTYYGYTF.

This clonotype turned up a few times. The chain employs TRBV4-1 and TRBJ2-1, with 9 positions matching TRBD2. Looked up from germline, CDR1 is MGHRA and CDR2 is YSYEKL. Trimming removed 0 bases from V and 9 bases from J; junction bases left unmatched: 9. CDR3 length equals 16 residues. The CDR3 nucleotides are TGCGCCAGCAGCCAAGATAAGGCGGGGGGGCCCGGTGAGCAGTTCTTC. Residues: CASSQDKAGGPGEQFF.